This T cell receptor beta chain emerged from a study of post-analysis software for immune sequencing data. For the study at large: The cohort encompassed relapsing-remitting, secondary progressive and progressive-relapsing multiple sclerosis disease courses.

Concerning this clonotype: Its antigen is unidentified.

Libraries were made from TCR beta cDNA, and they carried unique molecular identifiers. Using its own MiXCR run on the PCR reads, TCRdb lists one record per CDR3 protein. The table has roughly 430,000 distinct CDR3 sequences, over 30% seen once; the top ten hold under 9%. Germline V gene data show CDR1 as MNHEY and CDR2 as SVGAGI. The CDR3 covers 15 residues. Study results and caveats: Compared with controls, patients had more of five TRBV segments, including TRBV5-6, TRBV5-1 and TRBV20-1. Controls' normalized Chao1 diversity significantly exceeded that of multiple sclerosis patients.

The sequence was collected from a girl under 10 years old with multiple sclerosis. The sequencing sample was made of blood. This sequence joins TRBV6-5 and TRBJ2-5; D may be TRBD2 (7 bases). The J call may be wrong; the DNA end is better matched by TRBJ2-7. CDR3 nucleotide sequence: TGTGCCAGCAGTCAACTTACGGGGGGCCCCTACGAGCAGTACTTC. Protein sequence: CASSQLTGGPYEQYF.